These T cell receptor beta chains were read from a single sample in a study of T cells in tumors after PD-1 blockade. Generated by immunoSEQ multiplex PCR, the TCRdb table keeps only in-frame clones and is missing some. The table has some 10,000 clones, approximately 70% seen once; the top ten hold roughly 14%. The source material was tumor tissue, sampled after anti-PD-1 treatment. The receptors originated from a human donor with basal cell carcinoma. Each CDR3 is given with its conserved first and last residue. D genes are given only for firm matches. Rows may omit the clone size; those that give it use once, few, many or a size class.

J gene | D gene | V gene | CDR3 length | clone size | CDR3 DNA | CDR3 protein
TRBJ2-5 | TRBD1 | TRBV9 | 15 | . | TGTGCCAGCAGCGCCTGGGCAGGGGGCCAAGAGACCCAGTACTTC | CASSAWAGGQETQYF
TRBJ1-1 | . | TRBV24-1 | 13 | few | TGTGCCACCAGTGATCCAATGAACACTGAAGCTTTCTTT | CATSDPMNTEAFF
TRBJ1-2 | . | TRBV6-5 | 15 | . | TGTGCCAGCAGCCTGACGGTAGGGGCAACGCAGGGCTACACCTTC | CASSLTVGATQGYTF
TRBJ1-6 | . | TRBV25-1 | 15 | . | TGTGCCAGCAGTGATTGGGTTCACCTTGGTTCACCCCTCCACTTT | CASSDWVHLGSPLHF
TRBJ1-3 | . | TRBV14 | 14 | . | TGTGCCAGCAGCTACGATTATGGGGTGGACACCATATATTTT | CASSYDYGVDTIYF
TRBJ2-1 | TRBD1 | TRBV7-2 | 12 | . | TGTGCCACCGGGACAGGTTACAATGAGCAGTTCTTC | CATGTGYNEQFF
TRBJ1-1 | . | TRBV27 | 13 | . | TGTGCCAGCAGTTTTCGGGCTCCAGCTGAAGCTTTCTTT | CASSFRAPAEAFF
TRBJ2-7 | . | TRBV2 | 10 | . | TGTGCCAGCAACCGCCACGAGCAGTACTTC | CASNRHEQYF
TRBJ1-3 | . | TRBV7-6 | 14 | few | TGTGCCAGCAGCGGGGGGAGCTCTGGAAACACCATATATTTT | CASSGGSSGNTIYF
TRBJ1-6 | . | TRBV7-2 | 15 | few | TGTGCCAGCACCCGACGAGGGGGTTCGGATTCACCCCTCCACTTT | CASTRRGGSDSPLHF
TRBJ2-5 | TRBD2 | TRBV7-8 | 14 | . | TGTGCCAGCAGCTTAGACGTCGGGGGGGAGACCCAGTACTTC | CASSLDVGGETQYF
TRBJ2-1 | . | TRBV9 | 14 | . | TGTGCCAGCAGCGTAGGAGGGGGGTACAATGAGCAGTTCTTC | CASSVGGGYNEQFF
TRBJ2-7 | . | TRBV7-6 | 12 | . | TGTGCCAGCAGCTTATTGGCCTACGAGCAGTACTTC | CASSLLAYEQYF
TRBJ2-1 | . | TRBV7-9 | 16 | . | TGTGCCAGCAGCTTAACAGGACGGAGCTCCTACAATGAGCAGTTCTTC | CASSLTGRSSYNEQFF
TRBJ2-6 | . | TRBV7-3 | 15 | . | TGTGCCAGCAGCTTAGGGACATCTGGGGCCAACGTCCTGACTTTC | CASSLGTSGANVLTF
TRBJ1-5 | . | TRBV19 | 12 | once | TGTGCCAGTAGTAGGGTTAATCAGCCCCAGCATTTT | CASSRVNQPQHF
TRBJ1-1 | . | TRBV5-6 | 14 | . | TGTGCCAGCAGCCCGGACAGATTTAACACTGAAGCTTTCTTT | CASSPDRFNTEAFF
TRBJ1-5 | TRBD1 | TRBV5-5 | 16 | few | TGTGCCAGCAGCGCCAAAGGGGGCGTCGGCAATCAGCCCCAGCATTTT | CASSAKGGVGNQPQHF
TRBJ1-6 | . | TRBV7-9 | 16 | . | TGTGCCAGCAGCTTTTTTGGCCGCGGGGATAATTCACCCCTCCACTTT | CASSFFGRGDNSPLHF
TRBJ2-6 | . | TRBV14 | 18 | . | TGTGCCAGCAGCCAAGACAGGGCCGGATCCTCTGGGGCCAACGTCCTGACTTTC | CASSQDRAGSSGANVLTF